The clone carrying this T cell receptor beta chain was recorded many times. Its antigen is unknown. This record comes from a study of breast tumors, draining lymph nodes, adjacent tissues. Study results and limitations: Data fit most tumor T cells coming from lymph node, expanding in tumor.

TCRdb reprocessed the multiplex PCR reads with MiXCR, giving one entry per CDR3 protein. The sample lists about 20,000 distinct CDR3 sequences, approximately 33% occurring once. Trimming pared 0 bases from V and 3 bases from J, leaving 6 bases between. The CDR3 is 13 residues long. The germline V gene encodes CDR1 SGHRS and CDR2 YFSETQ. Sequenced: breast tumor tissue. The sequence derives from a female donor with breast cancer. Some clones in this sample may be carry-over from other donors' samples. This chain uses TRBV5-1 with TRBJ2-5; D gene ambiguous. Written as DNA, the CDR3 is TGCGCCAGCAGCTTGGGGAGTAAAGAGACCCAGTACTTC. Protein sequence: CASSLGSKETQYF.